The entry below describes one T cell receptor (beta chain). Its specificity is unknown. The record originates from a study of regulatory T cells in long-lasting Graves disease. Notes on the study in general: Favored usage of TRBV28, TRBJ1-2 and TRBJ2-5 was recorded in persistent disease.

Arm-PCR of CDR3 regions and iRepertoire HTBI primers were the basis on which TCR beta libraries were built. Via MiXCR, TCRdb re-called the multiplex PCR reads, giving one row per CDR3 protein. Counted here are about 220,000 distinct CDR3 sequences, about 18% occurring once; the ten biggest clones make up roughly a fifth. V shed 8 bases and J shed 9 bases, with 24 bases lying between them. CDR1 is SEHNR, CDR2 FQNEAQ, per germline (reference sequence). The CDR3 totals 15 residues. Sample time point: newly diagnosed GD, antithyroid drugs for less than 3 months. PBMC RNA served as the TCR library source. The V call is TRBV7-9, the J call TRBJ2-3, with D possibly matching TRBD1 (5 bases). The sequences come from peripheral blood mononuclear cells (PBMCs), collected at new diagnosis, from a patient treated with antithyroid drugs. The TCR was taken from a female donor with Graves disease. CDR3 nucleotides: TGTGCCAGCTCACCGAGCGCCTCCGGGCAGGGCACGCAGTATTTT. It codes for CASSPSASGQGTQYF.